These T cell receptor beta chains were read from a single sample in a study of blood T cell repertoires in COVID-19. Assay: immunoSEQ multiplex PCR; the TCRdb copy retains only in-frame clones and omits some. The sample lists 200,000 to 250,000 clones; roughly 89% were seen once. Sequenced: PBMCs or T cells enriched from blood (not recorded which). Receptors originate from a woman in her 40s who had recovered from COVID-19. Both conserved end residues are part of each CDR3. The order of the fields is D gene, clone size, J gene, V gene, CDR3 protein, CDR3 DNA. The D gene is left open where the match is weak. Only part of the rows carry a size: once, few, many, or a class if the clone is expanded.

>TRBD2|.|TRBJ2-1|TRBV5-4
CASNHGRAWFF
TGTGCCAGCAACCACGGGAGGGCTTGGTTCTTC
>.|.|TRBJ2-7|TRBV18
CASSPGPGKSYEQYF
TGTGCCAGCTCACCCGGCCCAGGAAAATCCTACGAGCAGTACTTC
>TRBD2|.|TRBJ2-1|TRBV7-9
CASSPGGYEQFF
TGTGCCAGCAGCCCGGGGGGGTATGAGCAGTTCTTC
>.|.|TRBJ2-7|TRBV20-1
CSAIPSLEQYF
TGCAGTGCTATCCCCTCCCTAGAGCAGTACTTC
>TRBD2|.|TRBJ2-3|TRBV27
CASSPLWSGRWESDTQYF
TGTGCCAGCAGTCCTCTGTGGAGCGGGAGGTGGGAGTCGGATACGCAGTATTTT
>.|.|TRBJ2-3|TRBV4-1
CASSPGLTSTDTQYF
TGCGCCAGCAGCCCAGGACTAACTAGCACAGATACGCAGTATTTT
>.|.|TRBJ1-6|TRBV6-5
CASKEGYNSPLHF
TGTGCCAGCAAGGAGGGCTATAATTCACCCCTCCACTTT
>.|.|TRBJ1-5|TRBV10-3
CAIRGGRDQPQHF
TGTGCCATCAGGGGCGGGAGGGATCAGCCCCAGCATTTT
>TRBD2|.|TRBJ2-3|TRBV5-1
CASRFGVSSGRVDPDTQYF
TGCGCCAGCAGATTCGGAGTATCTAGCGGGAGGGTGGACCCAGATACGCAGTATTTT
>TRBD1|.|TRBJ1-3|TRBV19
CAIQDRAGNTIYF
TGTGCCATCCAGGACAGGGCTGGAAACACCATATATTTT
>.|.|TRBJ2-7|TRBV5-1
CASSFNGGTPYEQYF
TGCGCCAGCAGCTTTAACGGCGGGACTCCCTACGAGCAGTACTTC
>.|.|TRBJ1-5|TRBV7-9
CASSQGTGNQPQHF
TGTGCCAGCTCCCAGGGGACGGGGAACCAGCCCCAGCATTTT
>TRBD2|.|TRBJ2-3|TRBV4-1
CASSQDLREAGLAGRTQYF
TGCGCCAGCAGCCAAGATCTACGTGAGGCGGGACTAGCGGGGAGAACGCAGTATTTT
>TRBD1|.|TRBJ2-7|TRBV28
CASSPGTGKGSYEQYF
TGTGCCAGCAGTCCCGGGACAGGGAAAGGCTCCTACGAGCAGTACTTC
>.|few|TRBJ1-1|TRBV2
CASSVAGTEAFF
TGTGCCAGCAGTGTGGCAGGCACTGAAGCTTTCTTT
>TRBD1|.|TRBJ1-5|TRBV2
CASTSEGTGSNQPQHF
TGTGCCAGCACCTCCGAGGGGACAGGGAGCAATCAGCCCCAGCATTTT
>TRBD2|.|TRBJ2-3|TRBV4-1
CASSHGFAGVLDTQYF
TGCGCCAGCAGCCACGGGTTTGCGGGAGTTCTAGATACGCAGTATTTT
>.|once|TRBJ2-7|TRBV9
CASSVGPKDEQYF
TGTGCCAGCAGCGTAGGGCCGAAAGACGAGCAGTACTTC
>TRBD1|.|TRBJ1-3|TRBV9
CASSLGQGSSGNTIYF
TGTGCCAGCAGTCTTGGACAGGGATCATCTGGAAACACCATATATTTT
>.|once|TRBJ1-4|TRBV11-2
CASATIRGAGEKLFF
TGTGCCAGCGCAACCATTCGGGGGGCGGGTGAAAAACTGTTTTTT
>.|.|TRBJ1-1|TRBV30
CAWSATGFTEAFF
TGTGCCTGGAGTGCTACAGGGTTCACTGAAGCTTTCTTT
>.|.|TRBJ2-7|TRBV19
CASSEANKGEQYF
TGTGCCAGTAGTGAAGCGAACAAGGGGGAGCAGTACTTC
>TRBD1|.|TRBJ1-5|TRBV7-2
CASSLVSGGGQPQHF
TGTGCCAGCAGCTTAGTTTCAGGGGGCGGACAGCCCCAGCATTTT
>.|.|TRBJ2-5|TRBV11-3
CASSLGRWEETQYF
TGTGCCAGCAGCTTAGGTCGCTGGGAGGAGACCCAGTACTTC
>TRBD1|.|TRBJ2-7|TRBV5-1
CASSSRPGGSAEQYF
TGCGCCAGCAGCTCTCGGCCAGGGGGATCGGCCGAGCAGTACTTC
>TRBD1|few|TRBJ2-2|TRBV5-1
CASSSPGQGSGTGELFF
TGCGCCAGCAGCTCCCCGGGACAGGGATCGGGCACCGGGGAGCTGTTTTTT
>.|.|TRBJ1-3|TRBV24-1
CATSAGTGNTIYF
TGTGCCACCAGTGCCGGGACTGGAAACACCATATATTTT
>TRBD1|once|TRBJ1-5|TRBV10-3
CATRDRGLQPQHF
TGTGCTACCCGGGACAGGGGTCTGCAGCCCCAGCATTTT
>TRBD1|.|TRBJ1-2|TRBV28
CASRAEGTGYNYGYTF
TGTGCCAGCAGAGCAGAAGGGACAGGGTACAACTATGGCTACACCTTC
>.|.|TRBJ1-3|TRBV27
CASLLVQGLISGNTIYF
TGTGCCAGCTTATTAGTTCAGGGACTGATCTCTGGAAACACCATATATTTT
>.|.|TRBJ1-3|TRBV6-5
CASQGPGGNTIYF
TGTGCCAGCCAGGGGCCGGGTGGAAACACCATATATTTT
>TRBD1|.|TRBJ1-2|TRBV28
CASRTGEINYGYTF
TGTGCCAGCAGGACAGGGGAAATTAACTATGGCTACACCTTC
>.|.|TRBJ1-2|TRBV20-1
CSANEVGGYTF
TGCAGTGCTAACGAAGTCGGGGGCTACACCTTC
>.|.|TRBJ1-2|TRBV19
CASTGWGGTANYGYTF
TGTGCCAGTACCGGTTGGGGGGGGACCGCTAACTATGGCTACACCTTC
>TRBD1|.|TRBJ2-1|TRBV19
CASSSTGVQNEQFF
TGTGCCAGTAGTTCCACAGGGGTACAGAATGAGCAGTTCTTC
>TRBD1|.|TRBJ1-2|TRBV18
CASSPGQAVGYGYTF
TGTGCCAGCTCACCAGGACAGGCGGTGGGCTATGGCTACACCTTC
>TRBD1|.|TRBJ1-1|TRBV19
CASSFRTGSNTEAFF
TGTGCCAGTAGTTTTCGGACAGGTTCTAACACTGAAGCTTTCTTT
>.|.|TRBJ2-7|TRBV3-1/TRBV3-2
CASSRSGTRAYYEQYF
TGTGCCAGCAGCCGGTCCGGGACACGGGCTTATTACGAGCAGTACTTC
>TRBD1|once|TRBJ1-5|TRBV19
CASSIGLTGGAMGSNQPQHF
TGTGCCAGTAGTATCGGTTTAACAGGGGGCGCGATGGGAAGCAATCAGCCCCAGCATTTT
>TRBD2|.|TRBJ2-5|TRBV12-5
CASGPGLAAETQYF
TGTGCTAGTGGTCCGGGACTAGCAGCCGAGACCCAGTACTTC
>.|.|TRBJ1-3|TRBV5-5
CASSFGVSGNTIYF
TGTGCCAGCAGCTTCGGGGTCTCTGGAAACACCATATATTTT
>TRBD2|.|TRBJ2-5|TRBV15
CATSKLAEGETQYF
TGTGCCACCAGCAAACTAGCGGAAGGGGAGACCCAGTACTTC
>.|once|TRBJ2-1|TRBV7-2
CASSPPGSYNEQFF
TGTGCCAGCAGCCCTCCGGGCTCCTACAATGAGCAGTTCTTC
>TRBD2|.|TRBJ2-3|TRBV30
CAWRPSGSTDTQYF
TGTGCCTGGAGACCTAGCGGAAGCACAGATACGCAGTATTTT